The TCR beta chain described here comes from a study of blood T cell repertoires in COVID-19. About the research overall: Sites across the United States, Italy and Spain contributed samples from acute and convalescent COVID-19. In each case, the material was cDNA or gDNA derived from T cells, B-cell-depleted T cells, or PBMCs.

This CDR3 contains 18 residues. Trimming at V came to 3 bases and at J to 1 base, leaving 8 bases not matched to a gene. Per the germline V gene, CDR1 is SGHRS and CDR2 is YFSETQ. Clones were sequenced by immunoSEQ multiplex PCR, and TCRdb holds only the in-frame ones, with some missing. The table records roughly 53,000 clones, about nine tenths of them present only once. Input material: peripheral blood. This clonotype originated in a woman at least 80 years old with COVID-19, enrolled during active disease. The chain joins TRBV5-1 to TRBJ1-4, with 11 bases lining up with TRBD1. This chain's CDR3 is CASSSGQGARGTNEKLFF. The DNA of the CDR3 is TGCGCCAGCAGCTCCGGACAGGGGGCTAGGGGAACTAATGAAAAACTGTTTTTT.